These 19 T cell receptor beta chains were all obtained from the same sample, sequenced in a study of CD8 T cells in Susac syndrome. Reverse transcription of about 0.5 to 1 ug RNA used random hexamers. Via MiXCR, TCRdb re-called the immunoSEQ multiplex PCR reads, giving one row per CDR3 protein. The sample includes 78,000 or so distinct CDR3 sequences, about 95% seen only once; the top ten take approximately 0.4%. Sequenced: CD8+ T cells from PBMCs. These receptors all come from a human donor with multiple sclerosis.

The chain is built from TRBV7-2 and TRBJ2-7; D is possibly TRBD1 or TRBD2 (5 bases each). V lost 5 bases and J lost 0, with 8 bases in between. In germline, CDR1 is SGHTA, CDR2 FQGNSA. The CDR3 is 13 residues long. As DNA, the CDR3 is TGTGCCAGCAGCCGGGACGGCTCCTACGAGCAGTACTTC. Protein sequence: CASSRDGSYEQYF.

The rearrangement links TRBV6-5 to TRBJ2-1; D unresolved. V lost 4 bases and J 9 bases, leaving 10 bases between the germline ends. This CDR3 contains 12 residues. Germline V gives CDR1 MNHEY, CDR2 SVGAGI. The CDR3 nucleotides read TGTGCCAGCAGTTCCTCCGGCGCTGAGCAGTTCTTC. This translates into CASSSSGAEQFF.

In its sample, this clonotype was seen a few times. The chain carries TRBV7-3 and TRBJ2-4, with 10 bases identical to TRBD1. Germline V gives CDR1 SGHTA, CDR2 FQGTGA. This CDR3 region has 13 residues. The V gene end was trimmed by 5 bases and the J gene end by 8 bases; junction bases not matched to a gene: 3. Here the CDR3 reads CASSNGQGDIQYF. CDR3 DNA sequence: TGTGCCAGCAGCAACGGACAGGGGGACATTCAGTACTTC.

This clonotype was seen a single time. The chain's CDR3 is CASTRAFAAEAFF. In nucleotides, the CDR3 is TGTGCCAGTACCAGGGCCTTTGCCGCTGAAGCTTTCTTT. This chain links TRBV19 with TRBJ1-1, with D possibly being TRBD1 (5 bases). The length of the CDR3 is 13 residues. Germline assignment: CDR1 LNHDA and CDR2 SQIVND (reference sequence). Trimming took 7 bases from V and 6 from J, leaving 15 bases between them.

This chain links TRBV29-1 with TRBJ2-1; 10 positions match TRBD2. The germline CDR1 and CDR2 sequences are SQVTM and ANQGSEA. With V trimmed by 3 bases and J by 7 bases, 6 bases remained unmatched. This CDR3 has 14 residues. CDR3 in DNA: TGCAGCGTTGATTGGACTAGCGGATGGAATGAGCAGTTCTTC. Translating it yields CSVDWTSGWNEQFF.

The CDR3 DNA follows: TGTGCCAGCGGGCGTGCCCCCAGGGATAACTATGGCTACACCTTC. It codes for CASGRAPRDNYGYTF. The J gene is TRBJ1-2, the V gene TRBV27; tentative D call: TRBD1 (5 bases). V was pared by 8 bases and J by 1 base, with 17 bases between. This CDR3 region has 15 residues. The V gene's germline CDR1 is MNHEY and CDR2 SMNVEV (reference sequence).

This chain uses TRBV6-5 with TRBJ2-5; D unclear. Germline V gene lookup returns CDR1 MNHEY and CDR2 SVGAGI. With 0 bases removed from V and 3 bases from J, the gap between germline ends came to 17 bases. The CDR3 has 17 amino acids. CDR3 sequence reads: CASSYSQVSSRKETQYF. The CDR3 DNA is TGTGCCAGCAGTTACTCGCAAGTCAGTAGCCGTAAAGAGACCCAGTACTTC.

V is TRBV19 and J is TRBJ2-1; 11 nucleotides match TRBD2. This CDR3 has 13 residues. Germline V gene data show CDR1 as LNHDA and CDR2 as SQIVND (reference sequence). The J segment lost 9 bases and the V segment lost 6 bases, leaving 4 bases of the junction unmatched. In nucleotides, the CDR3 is TGTGCCAGTAGCCGAACTAGCGGGAGTGAGCAGTTCTTC. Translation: CASSRTSGSEQFF.

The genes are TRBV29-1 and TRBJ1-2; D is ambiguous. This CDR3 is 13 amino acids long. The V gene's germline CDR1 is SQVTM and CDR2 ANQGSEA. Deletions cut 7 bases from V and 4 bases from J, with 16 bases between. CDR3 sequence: CSARGAGPYGYTF. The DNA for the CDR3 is TGCAGCGCCCGTGGAGCAGGTCCCTATGGCTACACCTTC.

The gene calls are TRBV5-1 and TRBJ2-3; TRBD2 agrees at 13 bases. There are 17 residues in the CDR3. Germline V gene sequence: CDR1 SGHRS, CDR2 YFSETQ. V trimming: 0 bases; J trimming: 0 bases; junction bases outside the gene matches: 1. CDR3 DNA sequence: TGCGCCAGCAGCTTGGTGGGACTAGCGGGGAGCACAGATACGCAGTATTTT. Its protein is CASSLVGLAGSTDTQYF. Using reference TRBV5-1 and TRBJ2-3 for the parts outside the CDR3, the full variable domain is KAGVTQTPRYLIKTRGQQVTLSCSPISGHRSVSWYQQTPGQGLQFLFEYFSETQRNKGNFPGRFSGRQFSNSRSEMNVSTLELGDSALYLCASSLVGLAGSTDTQYFGPGTRLTVL.

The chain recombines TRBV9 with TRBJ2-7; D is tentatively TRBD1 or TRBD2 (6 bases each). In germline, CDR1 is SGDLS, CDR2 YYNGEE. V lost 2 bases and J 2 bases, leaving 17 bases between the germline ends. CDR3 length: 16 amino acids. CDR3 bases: TGTGCCAGCAGCGTCTCACCCGGGGGCCTGGCCTACGAGCAGTACTTC. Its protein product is CASSVSPGGLAYEQYF.

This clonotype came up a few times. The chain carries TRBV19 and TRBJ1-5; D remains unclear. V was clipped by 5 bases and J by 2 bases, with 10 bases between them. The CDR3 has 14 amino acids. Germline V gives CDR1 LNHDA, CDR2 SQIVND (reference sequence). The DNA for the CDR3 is TGTGCCAGTAGTCCGGGTTGGGGCAATCAGCCCCAGCATTTT. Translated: CASSPGWGNQPQHF.

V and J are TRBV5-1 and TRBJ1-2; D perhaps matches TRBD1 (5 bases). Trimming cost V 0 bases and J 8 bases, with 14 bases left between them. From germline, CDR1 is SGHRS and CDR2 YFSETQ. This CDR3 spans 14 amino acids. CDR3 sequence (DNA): TGCGCCAGCAGCTTGGTTGGAGGGGATGAAGGCTACACCTTC. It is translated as CASSLVGGDEGYTF.

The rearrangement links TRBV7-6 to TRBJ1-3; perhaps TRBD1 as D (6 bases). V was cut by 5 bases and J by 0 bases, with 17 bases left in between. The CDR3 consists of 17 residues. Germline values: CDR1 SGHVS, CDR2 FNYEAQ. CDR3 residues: CASSPVQSGASGNTIYF. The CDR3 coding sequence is TGTGCCAGCAGCCCCGTGCAATCAGGGGCCTCTGGAAACACCATATATTTT.

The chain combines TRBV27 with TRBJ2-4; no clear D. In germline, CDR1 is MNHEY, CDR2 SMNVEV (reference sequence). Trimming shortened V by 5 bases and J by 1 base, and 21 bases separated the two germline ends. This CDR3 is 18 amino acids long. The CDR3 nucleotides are TGTGCCAGCAGTCAACGCCCGGGCCTCAATCCGGCCAAAAACATTCAGTACTTC. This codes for CASSQRPGLNPAKNIQYF.

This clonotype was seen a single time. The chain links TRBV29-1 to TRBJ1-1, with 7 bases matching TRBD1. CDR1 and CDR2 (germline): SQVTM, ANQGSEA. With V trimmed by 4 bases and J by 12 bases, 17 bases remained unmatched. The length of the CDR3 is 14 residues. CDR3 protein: CSVGLTGTNISPFF. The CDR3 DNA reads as TGCAGCGTTGGCTTGACAGGGACAAACATCTCACCTTTCTTT.

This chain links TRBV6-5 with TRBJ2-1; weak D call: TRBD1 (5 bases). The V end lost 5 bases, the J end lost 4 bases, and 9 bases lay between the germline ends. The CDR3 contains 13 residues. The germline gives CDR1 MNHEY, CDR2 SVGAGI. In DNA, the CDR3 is TGTGCCAGCAGTCGAACAGGATACAATGAGCAGTTCTTC. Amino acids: CASSRTGYNEQFF.

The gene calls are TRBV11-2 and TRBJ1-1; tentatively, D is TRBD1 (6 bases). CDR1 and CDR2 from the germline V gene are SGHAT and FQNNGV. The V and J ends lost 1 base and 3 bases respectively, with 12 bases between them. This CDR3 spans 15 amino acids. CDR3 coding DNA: TGTGCCAGCAGCTTAGCGGGGGCAAAATACACTGAAGCTTTCTTT. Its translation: CASSLAGAKYTEAFF.

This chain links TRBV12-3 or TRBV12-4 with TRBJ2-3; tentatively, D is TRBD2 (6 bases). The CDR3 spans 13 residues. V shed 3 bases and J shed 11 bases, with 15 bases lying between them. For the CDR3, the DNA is TGTGCCAGCAGTTTTGGGTCTCCGGGAGAGCAGTATTTT. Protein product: CASSFGSPGEQYF.